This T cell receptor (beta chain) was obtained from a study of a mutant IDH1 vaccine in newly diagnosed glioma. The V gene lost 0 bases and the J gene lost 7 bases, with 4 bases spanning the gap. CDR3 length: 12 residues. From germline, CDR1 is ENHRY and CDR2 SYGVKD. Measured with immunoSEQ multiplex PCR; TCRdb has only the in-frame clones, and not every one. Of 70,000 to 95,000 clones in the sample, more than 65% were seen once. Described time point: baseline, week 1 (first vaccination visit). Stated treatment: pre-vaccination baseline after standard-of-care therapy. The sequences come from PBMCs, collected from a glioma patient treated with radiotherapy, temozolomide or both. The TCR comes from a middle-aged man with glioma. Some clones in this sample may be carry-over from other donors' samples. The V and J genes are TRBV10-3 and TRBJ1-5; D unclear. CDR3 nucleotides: TGTGCCATCAGTGAGTCCGGGCAGCCCCAGCATTTT. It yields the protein CAISESGQPQHF.